Listed here are 28 T cell receptor beta chains from one sample, sequenced in a study of cytomegalovirus exposure and HLA in healthy donors. The PCR was carried out with 60 Vbeta primers and 13 Jbeta primers. Only in-frame clones appear in the TCRdb table, and some are missing; sequencing was by immunoSEQ multiplex PCR. The repertoire holds fewer than 140,000 clones, with approximately 70% as singletons. Sequences were obtained from PBMCs. These receptors all stem from a boy between 10 and 17 years old in good health and CMV-seronegative.

This clone was picked up one time. The chain has TRBV12-5 and TRBJ1-2, with D unresolved. This CDR3 region has 16 residues. Germline V gene lookup returns CDR1 LGHNT and CDR2 FRNRAP. V was pared by 0 bases and J by 0 bases, with 11 bases between. The CDR3 protein is CASGLVLGAPNYGYTF. CDR3 bases: TGTGCTAGTGGTTTGGTACTGGGCGCTCCTAACTATGGCTACACCTTC.

This chain links TRBV10-1 with TRBJ2-7; 12 bases fit TRBD2. Germline CDR1 reads WNHNN; CDR2 reads SYGVQD (reference sequence). The V gene end was trimmed by 3 bases and the J gene end by 9 bases; junction bases not matched to a gene: 6. This CDR3 is built from 14 residues. The CDR3 DNA sequence: TGCGCCAGCAGTGAACTAGCGGGAGGTGCGAGGCAGTACTTC. Its protein is CASSELAGGARQYF.

The rearrangement links TRBV13 to TRBJ2-3; 9 bases line up with TRBD1. The CDR3 length is 14 residues. Per germline, CDR1 PRHDT and CDR2 FYEKMQ (reference sequence). The V gene end was trimmed by 8 bases and the J gene end by 7 bases; junction bases not matched to a gene: 10. Here the CDR3 reads CASSGTGRGYTQYF. As DNA, the CDR3 is TGTGCCAGCTCCGGGACAGGGCGAGGGTATACGCAGTATTTT. Based on the CDR3 plus reference TRBV13 and TRBJ2-3, the full variable domain is AAGVIQSPRHLIKEKRETATLKCYPIPRHDTVYWYQQGPGQDPQFLISFYEKMQSDKGSIPDRFSAQQFSDYHSELNMSSLELGDSALYFCASSGTGRGYTQYFGPGTRLTVL.

This chain links TRBV27 with TRBJ2-7, with 11 bases that match TRBD2. From germline, CDR1 is MNHEY and CDR2 SMNVEV (reference sequence). The CDR3 extends over 13 amino acids. The V and J ends lost 6 bases and 4 bases, in that order; junction bases with no gene match: 2. This chain's CDR3 is CASSRLAGYEQYF. The CDR3 DNA reads TGTGCCAGCAGCCGACTAGCGGGATACGAGCAGTACTTC.

J is TRBJ1-2 and V is TRBV7-2; D may be TRBD1 (5 bases). Trimming removed 3 bases at V and 8 bases at J, with 10 bases between. The germline CDR1 and CDR2 sequences are SGHTA and FQGNSA. The CDR3 runs to 12 residues. The CDR3 DNA reads as TGTGCCAGCAGCTTTAGGGACTGGGGCTACACCTTC. It is translated as CASSFRDWGYTF.

The rearrangement uses TRBV5-6 and TRBJ2-7; 9 bases align to TRBD2. Germline-derived CDR1 and CDR2 are SGHDT and YYEEEE. The CDR3 totals 14 residues. V was clipped by 4 bases and J by 4 bases; unmatched bases: 6. The CDR3 DNA reads as TGTGCCAGCAGCGTGCCGGGACTAGCTTACGAGCAGTACTTC. Translating gives CASSVPGLAYEQYF. Supplemented by reference TRBV5-6 and TRBJ2-7, the full variable domain reads DAGVTQSPTHLIKTRGQQVTLRCSPKSGHDTVSWYQQALGQGPQFIFQYYEEEERQRGNFPDRFSGHQFPNYSSELNVNALLLGDSALYLCASSVPGLAYEQYFGPGTRLTVT.

The V and J genes are TRBV7-9 and TRBJ1-3, with D possibly TRBD1 on 5 matching bases. CDR3 length: 14 residues. The germline CDR1 and CDR2 sequences are SEHNR and FQNEAQ (reference sequence). V lost 5 bases and J lost 0, with 8 bases in between. CDR3 region: CASSRDYSGNTIYF. CDR3 in DNA: TGTGCCAGCAGCCGGGACTACTCTGGAAACACCATATATTTT.

This clone turned up a few times. This chain joins TRBV6-5 and TRBJ1-2, with D perhaps TRBD1 (5 bases). CDR1 is MNHEY, CDR2 SVGAGI, per germline. This CDR3 is built from 14 residues. Between the trimmed V and J ends, which lost 2 bases and 2 bases, there was a span of 9 bases. CDR3 loop: CASSYEGLNYGYTF. The DNA of the CDR3 is TGTGCCAGCAGTTACGAGGGACTGAACTATGGCTACACCTTC.

The chain uses TRBV5-4 and TRBJ1-1, with D hard to call. The germline V gene encodes CDR1 SGHNT and CDR2 YYREEE (reference sequence). This CDR3 is built from 16 residues. The germline V and J ends were trimmed by 0 bases and 5 bases, with 17 bases remaining between them. The DNA for the CDR3 is TGTGCCAGCAGCTTGGATCTGACCGGGTCGGGGACTGAAGCTTTCTTT. It specifies CASSLDLTGSGTEAFF. Full variable domain (missing parts from reference TRBV5-4 and TRBJ1-1): ETGVTQSPTHLIKTRGQQVTLRCSSQSGHNTVSWYQQALGQGPQFIFQYYREEENGRGNFPPRFSGLQFPNYSSELNVNALELDDSALYLCASSLDLTGSGTEAFFGQGTRLTVV.

The chain combines TRBV4-1 with TRBJ2-7, with 9 bases identical to TRBD1. The junction had 11 bases not matched to a gene; V was cut back by 4 bases and J by 4 bases. The CDR3 consists of 16 residues. Looked up from germline, CDR1 is MGHRA and CDR2 is YSYEKL. The CDR3 region has the DNA TGCGCCAGCAGCCTAGATTTGGGACAGGGTTGGTACGAGCAGTACGTC. Translated: CASSLDLGQGWYEQYV.

The V call is TRBV28, the J call TRBJ1-2, with D tentatively TRBD1 (5 bases). The CDR3 covers 16 residues. Deletions cut 4 bases from V and 0 bases from J, with 15 bases between. Germline loops: CDR1 MDHEN, CDR2 SYDVKM. The CDR3 DNA reads as TGTGCCAGCAGTTCTGGGGCCACTCCTTCTAACTATGGCTACACCTTC. Translated: CASSSGATPSNYGYTF.

The rearrangement joins TRBV6-5 to TRBJ2-7; D possibly corresponds to TRBD2 (6 bases). Per germline, CDR1 MNHEY and CDR2 SVGAGI. V was shortened by 0 bases and J by 0 bases, with 9 bases between the two germline ends. This CDR3 comprises 15 residues. DNA of the CDR3: TGTGCCAGCAGTTACTCGTCCGGGAGCTCCTACGAGCAGTACTTC. Its protein product is CASSYSSGSSYEQYF.

The rearrangement links TRBV28 to TRBJ2-2, with D tentatively TRBD1 (6 bases). The CDR3 contains 12 residues. Germline V gene sequence: CDR1 MDHEN, CDR2 SYDVKM. V lost 8 bases and J lost 5, with 9 bases in between. As DNA, the CDR3 is TGTGCCAGCTTAAGGGGGACCGGGGAGCTGTTTTTT. It yields the protein CASLRGTGELFF.

The V gene is TRBV28, the J gene TRBJ1-2; D is ambiguous. The CDR3 totals 16 residues. Trimming cost V 5 bases and J 6 bases, with 22 bases left between them. Germline lookup yields CDR1 MDHEN and CDR2 SYDVKM. The CDR3 loop is CASSLPVRHRRNGYTF. The DNA of the CDR3 is TGTGCCAGCAGTCTACCTGTTCGACACCGGAGGAATGGCTACACCTTC.

The chain links TRBV6-4 to TRBJ2-2, with 9 bases that match TRBD1. The germline gives CDR1 MRHNA, CDR2 SNTAGT. J gave up 3 bases and V 4 bases, and 0 bases lay outside the gene matches. This CDR3 has 14 amino acids. CDR3 residues: CASSGDRDTGELFF. CDR3 in DNA: TGTGCCAGCAGTGGGGACAGGGACACCGGGGAGCTGTTTTTT.

V gene TRBV7-9 combines with J gene TRBJ2-7, with 10 bases lining up with TRBD1. CDR3 length: 14 residues. Trimming at V came to 5 bases and at J to 3 bases, leaving 4 bases not matched to a gene. Germline-derived CDR1 and CDR2 are SEHNR and FQNEAQ (reference sequence). The CDR3 loop reads CASSNGDRGYEQYF. The CDR3, as DNA: TGTGCCAGCAGCAATGGGGACAGGGGCTACGAGCAGTACTTC.

The chain couples TRBV9 to TRBJ2-1; 9 nucleotides agree with TRBD2. The CDR3 has 15 amino acids. Trimming cost V 3 bases and J 9 bases; bases outside gene matches: 10. Germline CDR1 is SGDLS and CDR2 is YYNGEE. This chain's CDR3 is CASSASAGGIVEQFF. CDR3 nucleotides: TGTGCCAGCAGCGCCTCGGCGGGAGGGATCGTTGAGCAGTTCTTC.

The chain couples TRBV14 to TRBJ1-6, with D possibly matching TRBD1 (5 bases). V was shortened by 1 base and J by 9 bases, with 7 bases between the two germline ends. Germline-derived CDR1 and CDR2 are SGHDN and FVKESK. CDR3 size: 13 residues. The CDR3 bases are TGTGCCAGCAGCCAAGGTAGGGGTTCACCCCTCCACTTT. This codes for CASSQGRGSPLHF.

The V gene is TRBV30, the J gene TRBJ1-4; possibly TRBD1 for D (5 bases). CDR3 length equals 14 residues. Germline CDR1 and CDR2: GTSNPN and SVGIG (reference sequence). Trimming removed 7 bases at V and 0 bases at J, with 12 bases between. CDR3 sequence (DNA): TGTGCCTACCAAAAGACAGCAACTAATGAAAAACTGTTTTTT. Translating gives CAYQKTATNEKLFF.

This clone was counted once. V is TRBV4-1 and J is TRBJ2-7, with 10 nucleotides matching TRBD2. J was trimmed by 6 bases and V by 1 base; bases with no gene match: 12. Germline CDR1 and CDR2: MGHRA and YSYEKL. The CDR3 spans 17 residues. The CDR3 sequence is CASSQVPRLAGPGEQYF. Here the CDR3 DNA reads TGCGCCAGCAGCCAAGTCCCCCGACTAGCGGGCCCCGGCGAGCAGTACTTC.

The J gene is TRBJ2-1, the V gene TRBV29-1; 9 positions agree with TRBD1. This CDR3 has 14 residues. The V and J ends lost 4 bases and 9 bases, in that order; junction bases with no gene match: 10. CDR1 SQVTM and CDR2 ANQGSEA come from the germline V gene. The CDR3 here is CSVATGTGSSEQFF. The CDR3 DNA is TGCAGCGTTGCTACCGGGACAGGGTCGAGTGAGCAGTTCTTC.

Comments on this clone: The CDR3 end shows no conserved phenylalanine or tryptophan, and so a read error is likely. The chain joins TRBV14 to TRBJ1-1; D is perhaps TRBD1 (6 bases). Germline V gene data show CDR1 as SGHDN and CDR2 as FVKESK. This CDR3 has 13 residues. The V end lost 4 bases, the J end lost 6 bases, and 12 bases lay between the germline ends. The CDR3 here is CASSRFRGSEAFV. DNA for the CDR3: TGTGCCAGCAGCCGATTCAGGGGTTCTGAAGCTTTCGTT.

V and J are TRBV6-6 and TRBJ2-3; no clear D. Germline CDR1 is MNHNY and CDR2 is SVGAGI (reference sequence). The CDR3 has 12 amino acids. V was pared by 5 bases and J by 0 bases, with 3 bases between. Here the CDR3 DNA reads TGTGCCAGCAGTCTAAGCACAGATACGCAGTATTTT. Its translation: CASSLSTDTQYF.

This rearrangement joins TRBV19 to TRBJ2-3; no clear D. V dropped 5 bases and J dropped 0 bases, with 9 bases sitting between them. The CDR3 runs to 14 residues. Germline CDR1 is LNHDA and CDR2 is SQIVND (reference sequence). The CDR3 DNA sequence: TGTGCCAGTAGTCTCCGGTCTAGCACAGATACGCAGTATTTT. Protein sequence: CASSLRSSTDTQYF. The full variable domain, its missing parts supplied by reference TRBV19 and TRBJ2-3, is DGGITQSPKYLFRKEGQNVTLSCEQNLNHDAMYWYRQDPGQGLRLIYYSQIVNDFQKGDIAEGYSVSREKKESFPLTVTSAQKNPTAFYLCASSLRSSTDTQYFGPGTRLTVL.

V usage is TRBV28 and J usage is TRBJ1-2, with 7 bases fitting TRBD1. Trimming removed 6 bases from V and 8 bases from J; junction bases left unmatched: 18. CDR1 MDHEN and CDR2 SYDVKM come from the germline V gene. The CDR3 consists of 16 residues. The CDR3 DNA reads as TGTGCCAGCAGGGGGGGCGGTTTGGTCGACAGGGCCGGCTACACCTTC. It specifies CASRGGGLVDRAGYTF.

J is TRBJ2-7 and V is TRBV18, with TRBD1 identical over 9 bases. This CDR3 region has 14 residues. Germline V gene data show CDR1 as KGHSH and CDR2 as LQKENI. V lost 2 bases and J lost 6; bases outside the gene matches: 5. The CDR3 protein is CASSPGTGPREQYF. DNA for the CDR3: TGTGCCAGCTCACCAGGGACAGGGCCCCGCGAGCAGTACTTC.

The J gene is TRBJ2-3, the V gene TRBV9; D possibly corresponds to TRBD1 (5 bases). V was pared by 3 bases and J by 0 bases, with 14 bases between. Looked up from germline, CDR1 is SGDLS and CDR2 is YYNGEE. The CDR3 sequence is 16 residues long. CDR3 in amino acids: CASSGVQGTSTDTQYF. As DNA, the CDR3 is TGTGCCAGCAGCGGGGTTCAGGGTACTAGCACAGATACGCAGTATTTT.

This chain joins TRBV4-3 and TRBJ1-5; possibly TRBD1 for D (6 bases). The germline CDR1 and CDR2 sequences are LGHNA and YSLEER. The V end was cut by 4 bases, the J end by 3 bases, with 13 bases between. This CDR3 is built from 15 residues. CDR3: CASSLGAGDNQPQHF. The CDR3 DNA is TGCGCCAGCAGCCTGGGGGCAGGGGACAATCAGCCCCAGCATTTT.